The present TCR beta chain was sequenced within a study of T cells in Graves' hyperthyroidism and ophthalmopathy. This clonotype was seen repeatedly, ten times or more. RNA transcripts provided the source from which TCR beta CDR3 regions were amplified. RT-PCR in the first round (using the HTBI primer set) targeted the TCR CDR3. Each CDR3 protein is one row after TCRdb ran MiXCR on the multiplex PCR reads. The sample holds approximately 400,000 distinct CDR3 sequences, 14% seen once. Sequencing used blood. This TCR was recovered from a woman aged 60-75 years with Graves' hyperthyroidism.

The DNA for the CDR3 is TGTGCCAGTGGACAGGGCTTTAACTATGGCTACACCTTC. Amino acids: CASGQGFNYGYTF. The chain employs TRBV28 and TRBJ1-2; 8 positions match TRBD1. The CDR3 runs to 13 residues. The V segment lost 9 bases and the J segment 1 base; nucleotides outside the gene matches: 4. CDR1 and CDR2 (germline): MDHEN, SYDVKM.